One and the same sample provided the 6 T cell receptor beta chains below, sequenced in a study of T cell repertoires in cytomegalovirus infection. MiXCR was run by TCRdb on the reads, yielding one entry per CDR3 protein. The table shows fewer than 350,000 distinct CDR3 sequences, with approximately 32% occurring only once. These receptors are not linked to any known antigen. Sequenced material: cultured PBMCs, taken from culture after CMV antigen stimulation. These receptors all come from a human donor in good health (CMV status not recorded). Some clones in this sample may be carry-over from other donors' samples.

For the CDR3, the DNA is TGCAGTGCTTCAAGCGGGATAGGCTACAATGAGCAGTTCTTC. Translated, it gives CSASSGIGYNEQFF. V is TRBV20-1 and J is TRBJ2-1, with TRBD2 matching 7 bases. Germline assignment: CDR1 DFQATT and CDR2 SNEGSKA (reference sequence). This CDR3 is 14 amino acids long. With 5 bases clipped from V and 3 bases from J, the junction kept 7 bases outside the gene matches.

This chain uses TRBV6-2 or TRBV6-3 with TRBJ2-1, with D unresolved. Germline assignment: CDR1 MNHEY and CDR2 SVGEGT. Trimming removed 6 bases at V and 4 bases at J, with 16 bases between. This CDR3 region has 15 residues. The chain's CDR3 is CASRPTSTGYNEQFF. CDR3 bases: TGTGCCAGCAGGCCGACCTCTACTGGATACAATGAGCAGTTCTTC.

The chain has TRBV5-4 and TRBJ1-1, with D possibly matching TRBD1 (6 bases). This CDR3 spans 17 amino acids. Trimming removed 5 bases at V and 5 bases at J, with 25 bases between. The germline CDR1 and CDR2 sequences are SGHNT and YYREEE (reference sequence). The CDR3 nucleotides read TGTGCCAGCAGTTCCCAGTTACCGGGACAAGTGGGTACTGAAGCTTTCTTT. Translation gives CASSSQLPGQVGTEAFF.

This clonotype was picked up a small number of times. V and J are TRBV20-1 and TRBJ2-3, with 9 positions matching TRBD2. CDR3 length equals 16 residues. The J segment lost 2 bases and the V segment lost 6 bases, leaving 12 bases of the junction unmatched. Germline lookup yields CDR1 DFQATT and CDR2 SNEGSKA (reference sequence). Here the CDR3 reads CSASNGRGGITDTQYF. In nucleotides, the CDR3 is TGCAGTGCCTCGAACGGGCGGGGGGGTATCACAGATACGCAGTATTTT.

The V gene is TRBV3-1, the J gene TRBJ2-5, with TRBD2 identical over 9 bases. Germline V lookup: CDR1 LGHDT, CDR2 YNNKEL (reference sequence). The V and J ends lost 4 bases and 3 bases, in that order; junction bases with no gene match: 9. This CDR3 has 16 amino acids. CDR3 DNA sequence: TGTGCCAGCAGCCGGCGGGGGGGCAGCCCCAAAGAGACCCAGTACTTC. Encoded protein: CASSRRGGSPKETQYF.

The chain combines TRBV7-2 with TRBJ1-4; D may be TRBD1 (6 bases). The CDR3 runs 13 residues. V lost 3 bases and J 8 bases, leaving 10 bases between the germline ends. Germline V gene data show CDR1 as SGHTA and CDR2 as FQGNSA. The CDR3 DNA reads as TGTGCCAGCAGCTTGGACAGAATCGAAAAACTGTTTTTT. Protein: CASSLDRIEKLFF.